This T cell receptor beta chain is from a study of blood T cell repertoires in COVID-19. Overall study context: COVID-19 samples from acute and convalescent phases originated in the United States, Italy and Spain. The analysed material was cDNA or gDNA that came from T cells, B-cell-depleted T cells, or PBMCs.

Using immunoSEQ multiplex PCR, the repertoire was profiled, and TCRdb retains in-frame clones only, with some absent. The sample holds 150,000 or so clones, around 87% seen once. The ends were cut back, 5 bases at V and 4 bases at J, with 15 bases in the middle. The CDR3 runs 16 residues. Germline CDR1 and CDR2: LNHDA and SQIVND (reference sequence). The chain uses TRBV19 and TRBJ2-6; TRBD1 might be the D (6 bases). The origin of this receptor is a young woman with acute COVID-19. The sample consisted of PBMCs or T cells enriched from blood (not recorded which). CDR3 sequence: CASSLQGGLGANVLTF. CDR3 coding DNA: TGTGCCAGTAGTCTACAGGGCGGGCTCGGGGCCAACGTCCTGACTTTC.